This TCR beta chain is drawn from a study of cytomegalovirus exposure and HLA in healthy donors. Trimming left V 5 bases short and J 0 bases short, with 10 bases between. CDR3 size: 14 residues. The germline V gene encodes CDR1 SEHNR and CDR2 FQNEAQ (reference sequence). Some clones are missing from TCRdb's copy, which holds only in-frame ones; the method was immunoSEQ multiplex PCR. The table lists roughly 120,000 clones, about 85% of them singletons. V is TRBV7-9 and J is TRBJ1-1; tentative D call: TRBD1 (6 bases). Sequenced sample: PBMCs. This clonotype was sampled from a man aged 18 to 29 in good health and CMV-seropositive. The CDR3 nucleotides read TGTGCCAGCAGCCGGGACACGATGAACACTGAAGCTTTCTTT. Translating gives CASSRDTMNTEAFF.